This T cell receptor beta chain was recovered during a study of OX40 agonist ivuxolimab in advanced cancers. CDR1 and CDR2 (germline): ENHRY, SYGVKD. CDR3 length equals 13 residues. The trim removed 3 bases at V and 6 bases at J, leaving 4 bases unmatched. Data came from immunoSEQ multiplex PCR; TCRdb stores just in-frame clones and leaves some out. The profile covers roughly 70,000 clones, with around 90% appearing a single time and 2% to 2.5% taken by the ten largest. The receptor comes from an adult with an advanced solid tumor such as melanoma, head and neck, liver or kidney cancer. The sequenced sample was CD4+ or CD8+ T cells sorted from blood, obtained in a trial of the OX40 agonist ivuxolimab. The rearrangement uses TRBV10-3 and TRBJ1-2, with TRBD1 matching 7 bases. The DNA of the CDR3 is TGTGCCATCAGTGACGACAGGGCTAATGGCTACACCTTC. Its protein product is CAISDDRANGYTF.